Following are 7 T cell receptor beta chains from one sample sequenced in a study of OX40 agonist ivuxolimab in advanced cancers. Some clones are missing from TCRdb's copy, which holds only in-frame ones; the method was immunoSEQ multiplex PCR. There are about 78,000 clones in the sample; 85% to 95% occur only once, and approximately 3% lies in the top ten. The input for sequencing was CD4+ or CD8+ T cells sorted from blood, taken in a trial of the OX40 agonist ivuxolimab. These receptors all stem from an adult with an advanced solid tumor such as melanoma, head and neck, liver or kidney cancer.

This chain links TRBV4-2 with TRBJ1-1; D not certain. The CDR3 runs to 14 residues. V was pared by 7 bases and J by 0 bases, with 12 bases between. The germline V gene encodes CDR1 LGHNA and CDR2 YNFKEQ. The CDR3 DNA sequence: TGTGCCAGCACAAAAGGGCTCATGAACACTGAAGCTTTCTTT. Its protein product is CASTKGLMNTEAFF.

CDR3 sequence (DNA): TGTGCCAGCAGCCAACAGGGGGGATACGTACCCCAGCATTTT. Its translation: CASSQQGGYVPQHF. V usage is TRBV28 and J usage is TRBJ1-5; TRBD1 matches 8 bases. The trim removed 6 bases at V and 10 bases at J, leaving 11 bases unmatched. Germline V CDR1 and CDR2: MDHEN, SYDVKM. This CDR3 has 14 residues.

This rearrangement joins TRBV29-1 to TRBJ1-2; 10 bases agree with TRBD1. The CDR3 consists of 13 residues. Germline V CDR1 and CDR2: SQVTM, ANQGSEA. The trim removed 6 bases at V and 3 bases at J, leaving 4 bases unmatched. In DNA form, the CDR3 reads TGCAGCGTGACAGGGGGCGGTTACTATGGCTACACCTTC. This encodes CSVTGGGYYGYTF.

The table lists this clone with a count of one. This rearrangement joins TRBV30 to TRBJ2-5; D unclear. Gene TRBJ2-7 matches the end of the DNA better, so the J call may be wrong. This CDR3 contains 12 residues. Germline V lookup: CDR1 GTSNPN, CDR2 SVGIG (reference sequence). Here the CDR3 reads CAWSKGSYEQYF. The CDR3 DNA follows: TGTGCCTGGAGCAAGGGATCCTACGAGCAGTACTTC.

CDR3 bases: TGCGCCAGCAGCTTACTAACAGGGGGCATAGCTGAAGCTTTCTTT. This codes for CASSLLTGGIAEAFF. The V call is TRBV5-1, the J call TRBJ1-1; TRBD1 agrees at 9 bases. With V trimmed by 2 bases and J by 6 bases, 8 bases remained unmatched. This CDR3 comprises 15 residues. Looked up from germline, CDR1 is SGHRS and CDR2 is YFSETQ. Based on the CDR3 plus reference TRBV5-1 and TRBJ1-1, the full variable domain is KAGVTQTPRYLIKTRGQQVTLSCSPISGHRSVSWYQQTPGQGLQFLFEYFSETQRNKGNFPGRFSGRQFSNSRSEMNVSTLELGDSALYLCASSLLTGGIAEAFFGQGTRLTVV.

This chain uses TRBV15 with TRBJ2-7; TRBD1 matches at 7 bases. This CDR3 has 15 amino acids. CDR1 LNHNV and CDR2 YYDKDF come from the germline V gene (reference sequence). The V gene end was trimmed by 3 bases and the J gene end by 1 base; junction bases not matched to a gene: 6. The CDR3 coding sequence is TGTGCCACCAGCAGGTACCGACAGGGTTCCTACGAGCAGTACTTC. Translating gives CATSRYRQGSYEQYF.

The chain uses TRBV5-1 and TRBJ2-5; TRBD1 agrees at 10 bases. Germline V CDR1 and CDR2: SGHRS, YFSETQ. V shed 6 bases and J 3 bases; nucleotides not matched to a gene: 8. The CDR3 consists of 15 residues. The CDR3 region is CASNPFGTGEETQYF. The CDR3 nucleotides read TGCGCCAGCAACCCCTTCGGGACAGGGGAAGAGACCCAGTACTTC.